Below, 14 T cell receptor beta chains from the same sample are listed, as sequenced in a study of cytomegalovirus exposure and HLA in healthy donors. Both 60 Vbeta primers and 13 Jbeta primers went into the PCR. Libraries were prepared by immunoSEQ multiplex PCR; TCRdb keeps only in-frame clonotypes and omits some of them. The sample gives around 150,000 clones, roughly 79% of which show up once; approximately 1.5% is in the top ten. The sample consisted of PBMCs. The source of these receptors is a woman in her 40s in good health and CMV-seronegative.

The chain joins TRBV19 to TRBJ1-5; 7 bases fit TRBD1. The CDR3 has 15 amino acids. V dropped 1 base and J dropped 7; count of bases not matched to a gene: 7. CDR1 and CDR2 (germline): LNHDA, SQIVND (reference sequence). The CDR3 DNA reads TGTGCCAGTAGTATAGTTTCACAGGGGAACCAGCCCCAGCATTTT. Translation: CASSIVSQGNQPQHF.

The rearrangement uses TRBV10-3 and TRBJ2-5; 8 nucleotides agree with TRBD1. The CDR3 spans 13 residues. Losses at the gene ends were 6 bases for V and 4 bases for J; bases not matched to a gene: 4. Germline CDR1 reads ENHRY; CDR2 reads SYGVKD. CDR3 bases: TGTGCCATCAGCGGACAGGGCCGAGAGACCCAGTACTTC. Protein: CAISGQGRETQYF.

This clone appeared a few times. J is TRBJ2-5 and V is TRBV5-1; a weak D match, TRBD2 (7 bases). Germline V gives CDR1 SGHRS, CDR2 YFSETQ. Trimming cost V 7 bases and J 4 bases, with 14 bases left between them. This CDR3 contains 13 residues. CDR3 sequence (DNA): TGCGCCAGCGCCACAGGGAGGGGAGAGACCCAGTACTTC. It yields the protein CASATGRGETQYF.

The chain recombines TRBV2 with TRBJ2-7; D is undetermined. Germline-derived CDR1 and CDR2 are SNHLY and FYNNEI. The CDR3 totals 12 residues. The V gene lost 9 bases and the J gene lost 6 bases, with 15 bases spanning the gap. The CDR3 reads CASMGLTPEQYF. The CDR3 DNA follows: TGTGCCAGTATGGGCTTAACCCCCGAGCAGTACTTC.

The chain has TRBV19 and TRBJ1-6; D call uncertain. Trimming removed 7 bases at V and 10 bases at J, with 23 bases between. The CDR3 spans 16 residues. Germline V CDR1 and CDR2: LNHDA, SQIVND (reference sequence). CDR3 DNA sequence: TGTGCCAGTACTAATGAGGGTTCTGGCCGTGGCTCACCCCTCCACTTT. This encodes CASTNEGSGRGSPLHF.

The chain uses TRBV28 and TRBJ1-3; 8 bases map to TRBD1. The germline gives CDR1 MDHEN, CDR2 SYDVKM. The CDR3 contains 18 residues. Losses at the gene ends were 6 bases for V and 2 bases for J; bases not matched to a gene: 15. CDR3 amino acids: CASSSAGRQGTTGNTIYF. The CDR3 DNA reads as TGTGCCAGCAGCTCGGCGGGGAGACAGGGGACGACTGGAAACACCATATATTTT.

The chain is built from TRBV27 and TRBJ2-5, with 10 bases fitting TRBD2. Germline trimming cut 3 bases from V and 5 bases from J; bases unmatched to any gene: 9. The CDR3 runs to 16 residues. The germline V gene encodes CDR1 MNHEY and CDR2 SMNVEV (reference sequence). CDR3 DNA: TGTGCCAGCAGTTTTGAGAAGCGGGGGGGATTGGAGACCCAGTACTTC. Translating gives CASSFEKRGGLETQYF.

The chain has TRBV5-1 and TRBJ1-4; tentative D call: TRBD1 (5 bases). V was shortened by 5 bases and J by 12 bases, with 14 bases between the two germline ends. The V gene's germline CDR1 is SGHRS and CDR2 YFSETQ. This CDR3 comprises 12 residues. The CDR3 sequence: CASRIDGGELFF. The CDR3 region has the DNA TGCGCCAGCAGAATAGACGGGGGGGAACTGTTTTTT. The full variable domain, rest sourced from reference TRBV5-1 and TRBJ1-4, is KAGVTQTPRYLIKTRGQQVTLSCSPISGHRSVSWYQQTPGQGLQFLFEYFSETQRNKGNFPGRFSGRQFSNSRSEMNVSTLELGDSALYLCASRIDGGELFFGSGTQLSVL.

This chain uses TRBV4-3 with TRBJ2-5; 9 bases line up with TRBD2. J lost 3 bases, V lost 0 bases, and 11 bases had no gene match. This CDR3 is built from 18 residues. CDR1 and CDR2 from the germline V gene are LGHNA and YSLEER. The CDR3 coding sequence is TGCGCCAGCAGCCAAGATCTGGGTAGCGGGGGAAGGGAAGAGACCCAGTACTTC. It is translated as CASSQDLGSGGREETQYF.

This chain connects TRBV6-1 to TRBJ1-5; D is perhaps TRBD1 (5 bases). CDR3 size: 15 residues. V lost 8 bases and J lost 1, with 15 bases in between. Germline CDR1 and CDR2: MNHNS and SASEGT. The CDR3 DNA sequence: TGTGCCAGCGAAGGGGCACGGTCCAGCAATCAGCCCCAGCATTTT. It specifies CASEGARSSNQPQHF.

The chain recombines TRBV10-3 with TRBJ2-2; 8 bases are a match to TRBD1. Germline CDR1 and CDR2: ENHRY and SYGVKD. This CDR3 region has 15 residues. V shed 10 bases and J 1 base; nucleotides not matched to a gene: 8. CDR3 region: CATRPGTGNTGELFF. CDR3 sequence (DNA): TGTGCCACCCGGCCCGGGACAGGGAACACCGGGGAGCTGTTTTTT.

This clone was counted once. The genes are TRBV29-1 and TRBJ1-2; D is perhaps TRBD1 (5 bases). V was trimmed by 3 bases and J by 4 bases, leaving 15 bases between them. Germline V gene data show CDR1 as SQVTM and CDR2 as ANQGSEA. The CDR3 covers 14 residues. In DNA form, the CDR3 reads TGCAGCGTTGATGAATATCAGGGCGGCTATGGCTACACCTTC. This codes for CSVDEYQGGYGYTF. Supplemented by reference TRBV29-1 and TRBJ1-2, the full variable domain reads SAVISQKPSRDICQRGTSLTIQCQVDSQVTMMFWYRQQPGQSLTLIATANQGSEATYESGFVIDKFPISRPNLTFSTLTVSNMSPEDSSIYLCSVDEYQGGYGYTFGSGTRLTVV.

Remarks on this clone: Within the sample, other DNA sequences also encode this same CDR3. The CDR3 bases are TGTGCCTGGAGTTCCTGGGAGAGGGAGAGTTCACCCCTCCACTTT. It codes for CAWSSWERESSPLHF. The V gene is TRBV30, the J gene TRBJ1-6; D not resolved. V was shortened by 2 bases and J by 9 bases, with 17 bases between the two germline ends. The CDR3 is made up of 15 amino acids. Germline CDR1 GTSNPN, CDR2 SVGIG (reference sequence).

The V and J genes are TRBV7-8 and TRBJ1-2, with 7 bases aligning to TRBD1. Losses at the gene ends were 4 bases for V and 5 bases for J; bases not matched to a gene: 13. This CDR3 is 16 amino acids long. Germline V lookup: CDR1 SGHVS, CDR2 FQNEAQ. The CDR3: CASSWALLGTVYGYTF. CDR3 nucleotides: TGTGCCAGCAGCTGGGCGTTACTCGGGACAGTGTATGGCTACACCTTC.